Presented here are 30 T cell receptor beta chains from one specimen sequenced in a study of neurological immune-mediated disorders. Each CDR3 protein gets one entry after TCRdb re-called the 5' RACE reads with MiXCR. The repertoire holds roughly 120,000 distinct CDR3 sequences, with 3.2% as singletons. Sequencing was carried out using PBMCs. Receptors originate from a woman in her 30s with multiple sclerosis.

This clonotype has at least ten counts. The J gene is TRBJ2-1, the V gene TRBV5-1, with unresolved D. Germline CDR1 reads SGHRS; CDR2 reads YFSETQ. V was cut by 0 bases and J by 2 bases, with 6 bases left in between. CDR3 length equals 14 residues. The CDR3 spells CASSLAHPYNEQFF. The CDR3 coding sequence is TGCGCCAGCAGCTTGGCACACCCCTACAATGAGCAGTTCTTC.

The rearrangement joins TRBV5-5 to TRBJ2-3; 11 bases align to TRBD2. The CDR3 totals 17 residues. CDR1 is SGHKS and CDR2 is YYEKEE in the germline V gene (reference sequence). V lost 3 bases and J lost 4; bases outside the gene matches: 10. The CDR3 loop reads CASSSLITSGGADTQYF. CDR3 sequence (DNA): TGTGCCAGCAGCTCCCTGATAACTAGCGGGGGCGCAGATACGCAGTATTTT.

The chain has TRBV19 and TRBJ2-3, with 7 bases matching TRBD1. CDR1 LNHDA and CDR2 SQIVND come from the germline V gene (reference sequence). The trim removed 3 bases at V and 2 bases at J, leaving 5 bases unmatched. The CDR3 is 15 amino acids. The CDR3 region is CASSIDRVDTDTQYF. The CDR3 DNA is TGTGCCAGTAGTATCGACAGGGTCGACACAGATACGCAGTATTTT. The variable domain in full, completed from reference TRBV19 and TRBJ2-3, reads DGGITQSPKYLFRKEGQNVTLSCEQNLNHDAMYWYRQDPGQGLRLIYYSQIVNDFQKGDIAEGYSVSREKKESFPLTVTSAQKNPTAFYLCASSIDRVDTDTQYFGPGTRLTVL.

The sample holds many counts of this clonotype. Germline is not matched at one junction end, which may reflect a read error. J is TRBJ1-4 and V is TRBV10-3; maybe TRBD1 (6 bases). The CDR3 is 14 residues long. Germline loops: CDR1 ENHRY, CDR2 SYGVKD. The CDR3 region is CAISDGTHHEGPIF. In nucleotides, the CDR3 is TGTGCCATCAGTGACGGGACACACCACGAGGGGCCTATCTTC.

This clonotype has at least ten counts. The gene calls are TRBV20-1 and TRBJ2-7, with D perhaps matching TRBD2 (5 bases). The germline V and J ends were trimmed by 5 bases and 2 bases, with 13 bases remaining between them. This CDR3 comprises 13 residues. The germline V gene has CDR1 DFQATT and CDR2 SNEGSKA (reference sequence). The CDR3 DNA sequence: TGCAGTGCTGCTAGGTCCGGGGCCTACGAGCAGTACTTC. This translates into CSAARSGAYEQYF.

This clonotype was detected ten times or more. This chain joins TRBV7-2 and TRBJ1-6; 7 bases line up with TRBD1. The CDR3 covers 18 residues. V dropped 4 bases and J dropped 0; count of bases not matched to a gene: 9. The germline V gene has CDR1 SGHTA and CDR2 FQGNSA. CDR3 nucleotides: TGTGCCAGCAGCTCCGGGACAGTGGGGAGCTCCTATAATTCACCCCTCCACTTT. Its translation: CASSSGTVGSSYNSPLHF.

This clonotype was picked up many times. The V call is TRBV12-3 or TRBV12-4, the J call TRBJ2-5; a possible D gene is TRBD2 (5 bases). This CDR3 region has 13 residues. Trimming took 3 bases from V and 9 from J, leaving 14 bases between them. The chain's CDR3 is CASSFGSLRAQYF. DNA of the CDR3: TGTGCCAGCAGTTTTGGGAGCCTCCGAGCCCAGTACTTC.

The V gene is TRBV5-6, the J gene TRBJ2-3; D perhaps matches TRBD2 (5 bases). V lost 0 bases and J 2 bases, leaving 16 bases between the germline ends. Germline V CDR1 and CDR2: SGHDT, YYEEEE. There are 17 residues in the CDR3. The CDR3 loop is CASSLVEGRGYTDTQYF. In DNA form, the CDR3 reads TGTGCCAGCAGCTTGGTGGAAGGGCGAGGGTACACAGATACGCAGTATTTT.

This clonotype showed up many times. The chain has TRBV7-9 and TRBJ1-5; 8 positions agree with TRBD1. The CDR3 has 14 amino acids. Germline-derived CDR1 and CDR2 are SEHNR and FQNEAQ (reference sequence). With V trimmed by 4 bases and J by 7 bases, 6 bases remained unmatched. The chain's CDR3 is CASSSDRVRQPQHF. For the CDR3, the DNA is TGTGCCAGCAGCTCGGACAGGGTGAGGCAGCCCCAGCATTTT.

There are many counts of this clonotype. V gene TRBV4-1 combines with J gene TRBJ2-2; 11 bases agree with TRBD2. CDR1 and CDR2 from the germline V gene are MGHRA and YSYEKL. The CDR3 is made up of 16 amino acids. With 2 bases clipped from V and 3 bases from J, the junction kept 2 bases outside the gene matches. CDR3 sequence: CASSQYSGGDTGELFF. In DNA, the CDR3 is TGCGCCAGCAGCCAATATAGCGGGGGGGACACCGGGGAGCTGTTTTTT.

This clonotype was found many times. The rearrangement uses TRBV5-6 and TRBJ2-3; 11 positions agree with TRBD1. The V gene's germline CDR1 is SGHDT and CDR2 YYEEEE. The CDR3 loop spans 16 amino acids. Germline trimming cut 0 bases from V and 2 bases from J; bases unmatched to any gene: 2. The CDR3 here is CASSLGGQGVTDTQYF. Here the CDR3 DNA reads TGTGCCAGCAGCTTGGGGGGACAGGGGGTCACAGATACGCAGTATTTT.

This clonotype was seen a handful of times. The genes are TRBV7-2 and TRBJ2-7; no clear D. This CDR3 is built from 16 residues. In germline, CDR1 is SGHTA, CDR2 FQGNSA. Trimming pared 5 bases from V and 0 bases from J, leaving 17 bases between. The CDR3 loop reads CASSRTRVTDSYEQYF. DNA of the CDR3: TGTGCCAGCAGCCGCACCCGGGTCACCGACTCCTACGAGCAGTACTTC.

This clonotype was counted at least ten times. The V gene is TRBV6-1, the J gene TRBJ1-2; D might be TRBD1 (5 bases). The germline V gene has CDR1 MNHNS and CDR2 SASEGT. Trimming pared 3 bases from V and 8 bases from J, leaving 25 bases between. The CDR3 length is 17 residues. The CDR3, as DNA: TGTGCCAGCAGTGATGACGTCGGGACTCCCGGTAAAGGAGGCTACACCTTC. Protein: CASSDDVGTPGKGGYTF.

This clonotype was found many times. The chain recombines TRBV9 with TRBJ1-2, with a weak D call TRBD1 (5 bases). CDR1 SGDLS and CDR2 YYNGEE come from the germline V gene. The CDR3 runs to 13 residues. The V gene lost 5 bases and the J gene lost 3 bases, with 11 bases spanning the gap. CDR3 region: CASRLDRDYGYTF. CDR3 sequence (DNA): TGTGCCAGCAGATTAGACAGAGACTATGGCTACACCTTC.

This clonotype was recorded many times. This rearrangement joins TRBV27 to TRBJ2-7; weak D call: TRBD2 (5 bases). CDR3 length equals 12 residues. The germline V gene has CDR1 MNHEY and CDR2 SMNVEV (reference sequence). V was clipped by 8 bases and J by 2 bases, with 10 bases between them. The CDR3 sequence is CASGLEPYEQYF. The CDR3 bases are TGTGCCAGCGGACTGGAACCCTACGAGCAGTACTTC.

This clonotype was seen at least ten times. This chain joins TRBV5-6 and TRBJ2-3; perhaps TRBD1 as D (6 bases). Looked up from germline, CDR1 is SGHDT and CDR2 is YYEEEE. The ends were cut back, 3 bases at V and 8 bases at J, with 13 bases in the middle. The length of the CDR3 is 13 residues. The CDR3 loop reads CASSSRQDGTQYF. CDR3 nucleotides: TGTGCCAGCAGCTCGAGACAGGATGGTACGCAGTATTTT.

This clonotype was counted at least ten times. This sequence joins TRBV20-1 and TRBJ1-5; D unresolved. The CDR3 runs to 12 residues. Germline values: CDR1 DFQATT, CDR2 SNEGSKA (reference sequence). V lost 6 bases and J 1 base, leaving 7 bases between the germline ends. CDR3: CSAKSSNQPQHF. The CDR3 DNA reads TGCAGTGCCAAGTCAAGCAATCAGCCCCAGCATTTT.

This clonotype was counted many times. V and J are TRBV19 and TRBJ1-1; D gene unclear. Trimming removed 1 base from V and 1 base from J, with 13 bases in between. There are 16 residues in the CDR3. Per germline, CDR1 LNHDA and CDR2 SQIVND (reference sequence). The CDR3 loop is CASSIGGNRRNTEAFF. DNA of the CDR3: TGTGCCAGTAGTATAGGCGGTAACAGAAGGAACACTGAAGCTTTCTTT.

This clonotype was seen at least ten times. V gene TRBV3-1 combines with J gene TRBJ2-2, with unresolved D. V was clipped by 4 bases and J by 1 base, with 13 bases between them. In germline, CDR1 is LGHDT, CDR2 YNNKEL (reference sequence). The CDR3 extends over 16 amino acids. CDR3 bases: TGTGCCAGCAGCCCCCCCCCGGGCGGGAACACCGGGGAGCTGTTTTTT. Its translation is CASSPPPGGNTGELFF. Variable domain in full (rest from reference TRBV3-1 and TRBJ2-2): DTAVSQTPKYLVTQMGNDKSIKCEQNLGHDTMYWYKQDSKKFLKIMFSYNNKELIINETVPNRFSPKSPDKAHLNLHINSLELGDSAVYFCASSPPPGGNTGELFFGEGSRLTVL.

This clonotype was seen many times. CDR3 DNA: TGTGCCAGCAGGCCAGCGGGAGCGGGCACAGATACGCAGTATTTT. As protein: CASRPAGAGTDTQYF. The chain has TRBV7-9 and TRBJ2-3, with 8 bases identical to TRBD2. The CDR3 is 15 amino acids. With 6 bases clipped from V and 1 base from J, the junction kept 6 bases outside the gene matches. CDR1 and CDR2 (germline): SEHNR, FQNEAQ (reference sequence).

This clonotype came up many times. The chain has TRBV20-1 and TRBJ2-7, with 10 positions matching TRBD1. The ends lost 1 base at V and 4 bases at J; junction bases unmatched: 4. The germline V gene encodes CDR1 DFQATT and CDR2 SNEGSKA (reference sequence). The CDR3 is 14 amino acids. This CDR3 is CSARGTGGRYEQYF. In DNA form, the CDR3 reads TGCAGTGCTAGAGGGACAGGGGGTAGGTACGAGCAGTACTTC.

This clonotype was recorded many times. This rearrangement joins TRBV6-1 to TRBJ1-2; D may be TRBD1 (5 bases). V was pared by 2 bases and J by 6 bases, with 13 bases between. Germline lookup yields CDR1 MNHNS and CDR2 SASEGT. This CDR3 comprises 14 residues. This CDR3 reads CASSETARVDGYTF. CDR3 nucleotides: TGTGCCAGCAGTGAAACGGCCAGGGTAGATGGCTACACCTTC.

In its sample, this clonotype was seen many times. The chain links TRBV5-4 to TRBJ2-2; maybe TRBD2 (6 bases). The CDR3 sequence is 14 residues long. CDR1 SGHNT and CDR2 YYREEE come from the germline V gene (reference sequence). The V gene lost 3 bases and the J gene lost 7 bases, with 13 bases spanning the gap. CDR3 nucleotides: TGTGCCAGCAGCTGGTACATGGGGGGCGGGGAGCTGTTTTTT. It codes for CASSWYMGGGELFF.

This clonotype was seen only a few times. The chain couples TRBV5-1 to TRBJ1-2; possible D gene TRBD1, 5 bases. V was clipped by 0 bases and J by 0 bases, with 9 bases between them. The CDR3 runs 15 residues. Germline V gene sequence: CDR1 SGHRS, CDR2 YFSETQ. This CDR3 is CASSLEGSTNYGYTF. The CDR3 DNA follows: TGCGCCAGCAGCTTGGAGGGGTCCACTAACTATGGCTACACCTTC.

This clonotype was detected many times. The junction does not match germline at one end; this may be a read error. The CDR3 DNA follows: TGTGCCAGCAGTGTAGCAGCAACTAACTATGGCTACACCTTC. Protein sequence: CASSVAATNYGYTF. This chain connects TRBV12-3 or TRBV12-4 to TRBJ1-2; D gene ambiguous. The CDR3 runs to 14 residues.

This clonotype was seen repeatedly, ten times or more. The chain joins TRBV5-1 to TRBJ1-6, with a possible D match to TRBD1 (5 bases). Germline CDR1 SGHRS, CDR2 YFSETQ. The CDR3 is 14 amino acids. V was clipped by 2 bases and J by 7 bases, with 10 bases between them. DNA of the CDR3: TGCGCCAGCAGCTTACAGGAGGGCAATTCACCCCTCCACTTT. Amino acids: CASSLQEGNSPLHF.

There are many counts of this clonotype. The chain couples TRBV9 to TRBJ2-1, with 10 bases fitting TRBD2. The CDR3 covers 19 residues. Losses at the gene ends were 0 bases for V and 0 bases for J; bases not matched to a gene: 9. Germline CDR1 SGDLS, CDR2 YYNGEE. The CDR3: CASSVESLAGARSYNEQFF. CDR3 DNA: TGTGCCAGCAGCGTAGAATCCCTAGCGGGGGCTCGCTCCTACAATGAGCAGTTCTTC.

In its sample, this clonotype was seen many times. For the CDR3, the DNA is TGCGCCAGCAGCCCGGCTTATGGGGGAAACTATGGCTACACCTTC. Protein: CASSPAYGGNYGYTF. The chain uses TRBV4-3 and TRBJ1-2; D is possibly TRBD1 (5 bases). The CDR3 loop spans 15 amino acids. In germline, CDR1 is LGHNA, CDR2 YSLEER. V lost 4 bases and J 2 bases, leaving 14 bases between the germline ends.

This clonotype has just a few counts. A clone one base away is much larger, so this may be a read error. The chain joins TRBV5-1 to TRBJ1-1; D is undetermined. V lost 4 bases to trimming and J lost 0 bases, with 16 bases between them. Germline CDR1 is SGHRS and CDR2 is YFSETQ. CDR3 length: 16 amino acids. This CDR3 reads CASSPRAGKLNTEAFF. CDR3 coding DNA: TGCGCCAGCAGCCCGAGGGCCGGAAAACTGAACACTGAAGCTTTCTTT.

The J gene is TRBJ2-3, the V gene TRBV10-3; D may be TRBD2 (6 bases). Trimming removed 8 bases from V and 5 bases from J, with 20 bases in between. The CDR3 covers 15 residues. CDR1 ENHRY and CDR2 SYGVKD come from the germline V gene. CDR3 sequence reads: CAIRVETRVVDTQYF. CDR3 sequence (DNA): TGTGCCATCCGCGTGGAGACTAGAGTGGTAGATACGCAGTATTTT.